The present TCR beta chain was sequenced within a study of blood T cell repertoires in COVID-19. Background on the study: Sample material is recorded as cDNA or gDNA derived from T cells, B-cell-depleted T cells, or PBMCs.

The CDR3 is made up of 15 amino acids. V gave up 6 bases and J gave up 3 bases; unmatched junction bases: 10. CDR1 SQVTM and CDR2 ANQGSEA come from the germline V gene. Per the original data handling: Estimation of nucleated cell counts relied on the amplification of reference gene primers. Assay: immunoSEQ multiplex PCR; the TCRdb copy retains only in-frame clones and omits some. That table furnishes V, J and clone size, whereas the DNA furnished D and trimming. The sample lists approximately 150,000 clones; roughly 87% were seen once. This clone was observed a few times. This TCR came from a human donor with acute COVID-19. The donor label of this sample is uncertain. Material: PBMCs or T cells enriched from blood (not recorded which). The V call is TRBV29-1, the J call TRBJ2-7, with TRBD1 matching 11 bases. The DNA for the CDR3 is TGCAGCGTCGTCCCTCCCGGGACAGGGGGCTACGAGCAGTACTTC. Protein: CSVVPPGTGGYEQYF.